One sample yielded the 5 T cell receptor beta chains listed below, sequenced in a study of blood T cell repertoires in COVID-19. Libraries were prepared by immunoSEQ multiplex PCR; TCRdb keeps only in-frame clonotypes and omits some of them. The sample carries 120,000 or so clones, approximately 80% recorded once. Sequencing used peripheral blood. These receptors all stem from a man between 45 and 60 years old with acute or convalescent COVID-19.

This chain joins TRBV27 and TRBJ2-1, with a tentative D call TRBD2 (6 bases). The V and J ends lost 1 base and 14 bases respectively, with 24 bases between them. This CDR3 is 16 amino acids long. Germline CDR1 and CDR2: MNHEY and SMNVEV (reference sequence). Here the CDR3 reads CASSLLGLPGFNEEFF. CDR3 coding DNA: TGTGCCAGCAGTTTATTGGGACTCCCGGGTTTCAATGAAGAGTTCTTC.

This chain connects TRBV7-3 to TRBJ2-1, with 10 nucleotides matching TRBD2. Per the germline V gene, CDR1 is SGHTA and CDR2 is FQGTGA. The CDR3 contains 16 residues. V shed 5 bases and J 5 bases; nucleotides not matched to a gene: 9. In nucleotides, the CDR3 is TGTGCCAGCAGCCCGGGGCGCCTAGCGGGGGACAATGAGCAGTTCTTC. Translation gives CASSPGRLAGDNEQFF.

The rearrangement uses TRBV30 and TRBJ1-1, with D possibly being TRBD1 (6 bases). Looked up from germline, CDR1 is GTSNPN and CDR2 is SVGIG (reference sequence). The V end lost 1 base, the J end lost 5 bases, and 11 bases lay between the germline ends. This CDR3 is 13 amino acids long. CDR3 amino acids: CAWSDVRGTEAFF. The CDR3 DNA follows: TGTGCCTGGAGTGATGTTAGGGGGACTGAAGCTTTCTTT.

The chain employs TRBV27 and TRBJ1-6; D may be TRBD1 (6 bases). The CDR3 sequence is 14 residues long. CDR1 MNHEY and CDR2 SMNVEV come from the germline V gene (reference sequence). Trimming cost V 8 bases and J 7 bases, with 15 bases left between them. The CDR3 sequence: CASRFGQRNSPLHF. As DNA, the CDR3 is TGTGCCAGCCGCTTCGGACAGAGAAATTCACCCCTCCACTTT.

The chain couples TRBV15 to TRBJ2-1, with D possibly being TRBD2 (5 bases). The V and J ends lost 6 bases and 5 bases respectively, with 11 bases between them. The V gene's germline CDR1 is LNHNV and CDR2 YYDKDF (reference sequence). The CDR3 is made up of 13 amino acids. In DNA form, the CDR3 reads TGTGCCACCAGGGAGGAAGGAGACAATGAGCAGTTCTTC. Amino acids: CATREEGDNEQFF.